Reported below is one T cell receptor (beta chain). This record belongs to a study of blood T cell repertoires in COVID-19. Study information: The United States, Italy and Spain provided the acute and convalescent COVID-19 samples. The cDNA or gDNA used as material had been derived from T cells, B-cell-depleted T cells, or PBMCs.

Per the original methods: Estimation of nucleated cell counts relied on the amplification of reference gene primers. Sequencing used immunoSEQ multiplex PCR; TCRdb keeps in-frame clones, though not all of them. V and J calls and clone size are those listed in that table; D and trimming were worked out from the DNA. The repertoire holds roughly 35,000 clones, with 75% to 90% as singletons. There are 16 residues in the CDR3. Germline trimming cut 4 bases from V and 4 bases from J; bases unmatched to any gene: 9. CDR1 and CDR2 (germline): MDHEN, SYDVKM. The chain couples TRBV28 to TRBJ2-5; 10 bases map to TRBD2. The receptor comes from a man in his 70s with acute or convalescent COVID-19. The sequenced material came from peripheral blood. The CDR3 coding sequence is TGTGCCAGCAGTTCTATATCTAGCGGGAGTAGAGAGACCCAGTACTTC. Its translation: CASSSISSGSRETQYF.